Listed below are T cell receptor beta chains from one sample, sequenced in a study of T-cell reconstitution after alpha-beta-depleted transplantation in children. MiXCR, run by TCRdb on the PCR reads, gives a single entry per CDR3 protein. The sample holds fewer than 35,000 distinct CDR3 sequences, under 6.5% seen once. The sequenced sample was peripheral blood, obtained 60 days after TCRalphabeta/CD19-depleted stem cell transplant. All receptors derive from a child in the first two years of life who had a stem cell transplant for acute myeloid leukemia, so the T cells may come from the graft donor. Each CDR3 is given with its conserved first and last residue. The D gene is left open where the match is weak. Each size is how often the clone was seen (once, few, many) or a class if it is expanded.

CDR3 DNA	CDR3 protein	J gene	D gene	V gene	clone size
TGTGCCAGCAGCTCCCCGACAGATTACCAAGAGACCCAGTACTTC	CASSSPTDYQETQYF	TRBJ2-5	.	TRBV13	many
TGCGCCAGCAGCTTGGCGCACTTCCCGCGTTTCTTC	CASSLAHFPRFF	TRBJ2-1	.	TRBV5-1	many
TGTGCCAGCAGTGTGGAGACACCCGGGGCAGATACGCAGTATTTT	CASSVETPGADTQYF	TRBJ2-3	.	TRBV2	many
TGTGCCAGCAGCGTAGACAGGGGAGCTGGAAACACCATATATTTT	CASSVDRGAGNTIYF	TRBJ1-3	TRBD1	TRBV9	many
TGTGCCAGCAGCGCCCGACAGGGGCGTAGCACAGATACGCAGTATTTT	CASSARQGRSTDTQYF	TRBJ2-3	TRBD1	TRBV9	many
TGTGCCAGCAGCTTAGGAGGGGCATATAGCAATCAGCCCCAGCATTTT	CASSLGGAYSNQPQHF	TRBJ1-5	.	TRBV7-9	many
TGTGCCAGCAGCTTAAGTGGAGGGTGGCAAGAGACCCAGTACTTC	CASSLSGGWQETQYF	TRBJ2-5	.	TRBV7-9	many
TGTGCCAGCAGCCCCCAAGGGGCGGGCCGAGAGACCCAGTACTTC	CASSPQGAGRETQYF	TRBJ2-5	.	TRBV7-9	few
TGTGCCAGCAGCCTAACAGGGGGCGAAGAGACCCAGTACTTC	CASSLTGGEETQYF	TRBJ2-5	TRBD1	TRBV27	many
TGCAGCGCTCAGGGGGGGCCCTACAATGAGCAGTTCTTC	CSAQGGPYNEQFF	TRBJ2-1	.	TRBV29-1	many
TGTGCCAGCAGTTTAGGGGCCTTGCTCCAAGAGACCCAGTACTTC	CASSLGALLQETQYF	TRBJ2-5	.	TRBV28	many
TGTGCCAGCAGTGAAACTATCCGGATAGCTAAAGAGACCCAGTACTTC	CASSETIRIAKETQYF	TRBJ2-5	.	TRBV2	many
TGTGCCAGCAGCTTTGGGACGACGAGCAATCAGCCCCAGCATTTT	CASSFGTTSNQPQHF	TRBJ1-5	.	TRBV7-9	many
TGCAGTGCTCCAGGACTAGCGGGAGACACAGATACGCAGTATTTT	CSAPGLAGDTDTQYF	TRBJ2-3	TRBD2	TRBV20-1	medium-sized
TGTGCCAGCAGCTCCTACCCGACAGGGCTCCTCTCCTACGAGCAGTACTTC	CASSSYPTGLLSYEQYF	TRBJ2-7	TRBD1	TRBV7-2	many
TGTGCCACCGGAGAGCTGGAGACCCAGTACTTC	CATGELETQYF	TRBJ2-5	.	TRBV24-1	many
TGTGCCAGCAGCCCCCAGGGAAGTGGAGATTCACCCCTCCACTTT	CASSPQGSGDSPLHF	TRBJ1-6	.	TRBV9	many
TGTGCCAGCAGCTTAGAGGGTACGATAAGGTACTTC	CASSLEGTIRYF	TRBJ2-7	.	TRBV7-2	many
TGTGCCAGCAGCCAGAGGACAGAAGACTACAATGAGCAGTTCTTC	CASSQRTEDYNEQFF	TRBJ2-1	.	TRBV4-2	many
TGTGCCATCAGCAGACTAGCGCGGAATGAGCAGTTCTTC	CAISRLARNEQFF	TRBJ2-1	.	TRBV5-2	few
TGTGCCATCAGGGGCTGGTTCGCGAACCCTACTATCTCTGGGGCCAACGTCCTGACTTTC	CAIRGWFANPTISGANVLTF	TRBJ2-6	.	TRBV10-3	many
TGCAGTGCTAGAGGTCCTCAGACCCTGGTCGAGCAGTTCTTC	CSARGPQTLVEQFF	TRBJ2-1	.	TRBV20-1	many
TGTGCCAGCAGCTTTTCGTTCGAACCCCGGGACGGGAAAGAGACCCAGTACTTC	CASSFSFEPRDGKETQYF	TRBJ2-5	.	TRBV7-7	many
TGTGCCATCAGTGAGACAAAAAGGCTCTTTAGCGGTATGTCCACAGATACGCAGTATTTT	CAISETKRLFSGMSTDTQYF	TRBJ2-3	.	TRBV10-3	many
TGTGCCAGCAGTCCCAGGGGATACAATGAGCAGTTCTTC	CASSPRGYNEQFF	TRBJ2-1	.	TRBV12-3/TRBV12-4	many
TGTGCCACTTTTGACAGGCAGATGAACACTGAAGCTTTCTTT	CATFDRQMNTEAFF	TRBJ1-1	.	TRBV15	many
TGTGCCAGCAGTTACGGAGTGGGGCAGTACTTC	CASSYGVGQYF	TRBJ2-7	.	TRBV12-3/TRBV12-4	many
TGTGCCAGCGCTTCCCTGGCAGGGCAAGAGACCCAGTACTTC	CASASLAGQETQYF	TRBJ2-5	.	TRBV11-2	many
TGTGCCAGCACTTTCTCCAGGGGAGCTGGAAACACCATATATTTT	CASTFSRGAGNTIYF	TRBJ1-3	.	TRBV5-5	many
TGCAGCGGGGGTAGGGCTTCCGGGGAGCTGTTTTTT	CSGGRASGELFF	TRBJ2-2	.	TRBV29-1	many
TGCGCCAGCAGCCAAAAACGGCCAATGCTACTAGGCAAAAACATTCAGTACTTC	CASSQKRPMLLGKNIQYF	TRBJ2-4	.	TRBV4-3	many
TGTGCCAGCAGTTTAGGAGGGCGGGACGAGCAGTACTTC	CASSLGGRDEQYF	TRBJ2-7	.	TRBV5-8	many
TGTGCCATCAGTGAGAGTCTTCTCCCAGAGTTCTTC	CAISESLLPEFF	TRBJ2-1	.	TRBV10-3	many
TGCGCCAGCAGCCTTTTATCCGGGACTGGAGGGGAGCAGTTCTTC	CASSLLSGTGGEQFF	TRBJ2-1	.	TRBV4-1	many
TGCGCCAGCAGCTTGGTTCGGGGTGGCAGGGTAAATTCACCCCTCCACTTT	CASSLVRGGRVNSPLHF	TRBJ1-6	.	TRBV5-1	many
TGTGCCTGGACCGGACAGGGTGGAGAGCAGTTCTTC	CAWTGQGGEQFF	TRBJ2-1	TRBD1	TRBV30	many
TGTGCCAGCAGCTTAGATCACCCGGGACTAGCCTACCGCCCTACCGGGGAGCTGTTTTTT	CASSLDHPGLAYRPTGELFF	TRBJ2-2	TRBD2	TRBV11-2	few
TGTGCCAGCAGCTTTCAGGGCAGGGCCCGCTCCGGCTACACCTTC	CASSFQGRARSGYTF	TRBJ1-2	.	TRBV5-4	many
TGTGCCAGCAGCGGCGGCGGGGGGAACTCCTACGAGCAGTACTTC	CASSGGGGNSYEQYF	TRBJ2-7	TRBD2	TRBV9	many
TGTGCCAGCAGCCTCCCGGGGACTAGCGGGAGAATAGGGACAGATACGCAGTATTTT	CASSLPGTSGRIGTDTQYF	TRBJ2-3	TRBD2	TRBV12-3/TRBV12-4	few
TGTGCCAGCAGTTTAAACGCCCGTGTGGTTGAAAAACTGTTTTTT	CASSLNARVVEKLFF	TRBJ1-4	.	TRBV12-3/TRBV12-4	many
TGCAGTGCTAACCCGACAGGAAGCTCCTACGAGCAGTACTTC	CSANPTGSSYEQYF	TRBJ2-7	.	TRBV20-1	many
TGTGCCAGCAGTTTGTCAGGTAGCACTGAAGCTTTCTTT	CASSLSGSTEAFF	TRBJ1-1	.	TRBV28	many
TGTGCCAGCAGCCCAGCGGGAGGCGGGCAAGAGACCCAGTACTTC	CASSPAGGGQETQYF	TRBJ2-5	TRBD2	TRBV28	many
TGTGCCAGCGGGGGAGGCGGCGGGGCTTTCTTT	CASGGGGGAFF	TRBJ1-1	.	TRBV9	many